These 21 T cell receptor beta chains originate from one sample sequenced in a study of blood T cell repertoires in COVID-19 (dated by TCRdb to 2020 to 2022). The method was the immunoSEQ multiplex PCR assay. In TCRdb, the immuneACCESS table is reduced to in-frame sequences with V and J assigned. These tables do not hold every clone; where another copy was compared, an unresolved V gene accounts for under half, and the others remain unexplained. The table for this sample lists 330,000 or so clones; roughly 87% of them were counted only once. Approximately 9.3% of the sample rests with the top ten. The sequenced sample was peripheral blood. These receptor sequences come from a young man with COVID-19, enrolled during active disease.

This clone was detected once. The chain links TRBV6-2 or TRBV6-3 to TRBJ2-3; no clear D. V dropped 4 bases and J dropped 6 bases, with 8 bases sitting between them. The CDR3 consists of 12 residues. The V gene's germline CDR1 is MNHEY and CDR2 SVGEGT. CDR3: CASSSTADTQYF. Here the CDR3 DNA reads TGTGCCAGCAGTTCCACAGCTGATACGCAGTATTTT.

V is TRBV2 and J is TRBJ1-2; maybe TRBD1 (5 bases). Per germline, CDR1 SNHLY and CDR2 FYNNEI. Deletions cut 4 bases from V and 4 bases from J, with 7 bases between. The CDR3 is 12 residues long. CDR3 region: CASSGQPYGYTF. DNA for the CDR3: TGTGCCAGCAGTGGACAGCCCTATGGCTACACCTTC.

The chain links TRBV28 to TRBJ2-5; the match to TRBD1 covers 9 bases. Germline values: CDR1 MDHEN, CDR2 SYDVKM. J lost 3 bases, V lost 2 bases, and 7 bases had no gene match. This CDR3 spans 16 amino acids. In nucleotides, the CDR3 is TGTGCCAGCAGTTTAAACTCCTGGACAGGGGAAGAGACCCAGTACTTC. Translated: CASSLNSWTGEETQYF.

The chain joins TRBV6-6 to TRBJ1-1, with no clear D. Germline V gene data show CDR1 as MNHNY and CDR2 as SVGAGI (reference sequence). Trimming took off 5 bases at V and 0 bases at J, with 7 bases between the two ends. The CDR3 is made up of 13 amino acids. This CDR3 reads CASSPQVNTEAFF. Written as DNA, the CDR3 is TGTGCCAGCAGTCCTCAGGTGAACACTGAAGCTTTCTTT.

The chain recombines TRBV19 with TRBJ2-7, with D possibly being TRBD2 (5 bases). Germline CDR1 LNHDA, CDR2 SQIVND (reference sequence). The V and J ends lost 1 base and 3 bases respectively, with 13 bases between them. The CDR3 has 15 residues. The CDR3 loop reads CASSIGSGPFYEQYF. CDR3 DNA: TGTGCCAGTAGTATAGGGAGCGGTCCTTTCTACGAGCAGTACTTC.

The genes are TRBV5-4 and TRBJ2-5, with 11 bases lining up with TRBD1. V lost 4 bases, J lost 4 bases, and 9 bases stayed unmatched. CDR3 length: 16 amino acids. CDR1 is SGHNT and CDR2 is YYREEE in the germline V gene (reference sequence). CDR3 sequence: CASSPRTGGALETQYF. CDR3 nucleotides: TGTGCCAGCAGCCCCCGGACAGGGGGCGCGTTAGAGACCCAGTACTTC.

V and J are TRBV9 and TRBJ1-1, with TRBD1 matching over 8 bases. After removal of 5 bases from V and 4 bases from J, the junction contained 10 bases not matched to a gene. Germline-derived CDR1 and CDR2 are SGDLS and YYNGEE. CDR3 length: 15 amino acids. CDR3 coding DNA: TGTGCCAGCAGGGAGACGACAGGGGCACTCACTGAAGCTTTCTTT. Translating gives CASRETTGALTEAFF.

The chain links TRBV6-6 to TRBJ1-1; 10 positions match TRBD1. Germline V gene sequence: CDR1 MNHNY, CDR2 SVGAGI (reference sequence). CDR3 length: 17 residues. Losses at the gene ends were 5 bases for V and 2 bases for J; bases not matched to a gene: 11. The CDR3 DNA follows: TGTGCCAGCAGTCCCCGACGGACAGGGGGTCTAAACACTGAAGCTTTCTTT. This translates into CASSPRRTGGLNTEAFF.

The chain employs TRBV5-6 and TRBJ2-3; possible D gene TRBD2, 5 bases. Trimming took 4 bases from V and 2 from J, leaving 11 bases between them. Germline V gene lookup returns CDR1 SGHDT and CDR2 YYEEEE. The CDR3 runs 14 residues. Here the CDR3 reads CASSLYGDTDTQYF. Written as DNA, the CDR3 is TGTGCCAGCAGCCTCTACGGGGACACAGATACGCAGTATTTT. The entire variable domain, with the rest obtained from reference TRBV5-6 and TRBJ2-3, is as follows: DAGVTQSPTHLIKTRGQQVTLRCSPKSGHDTVSWYQQALGQGPQFIFQYYEEEERQRGNFPDRFSGHQFPNYSSELNVNALLLGDSALYLCASSLYGDTDTQYFGPGTRLTVL.

This clone was observed a single time. The chain is built from TRBV18 and TRBJ2-2, with 10 positions matching TRBD1. This CDR3 has 17 residues. Germline CDR1 reads KGHSH; CDR2 reads LQKENI. With V trimmed by 3 bases and J by 6 bases, 10 bases remained unmatched. CDR3: CASSPDTGQGMAGELFF. The CDR3 DNA follows: TGTGCCAGCTCACCCGATACGGGACAGGGGATGGCCGGGGAGCTGTTTTTT.

The chain is built from TRBV19 and TRBJ1-3; no reliable D call. V was shortened by 7 bases and J by 0 bases, with 10 bases between the two germline ends. The length of the CDR3 is 14 residues. Per the germline V gene, CDR1 is LNHDA and CDR2 is SQIVND (reference sequence). CDR3 protein: CASNGGYSGNTIYF. The CDR3 DNA reads TGTGCCAGTAATGGAGGCTACTCTGGAAACACCATATATTTT.

The CDR3 DNA reads as TGCGCCAGCAGCTTGGCAGGGGCAAGTGAGCAGTTCTTC. It codes for CASSLAGASEQFF. This chain joins TRBV5-1 and TRBJ2-1; a possible D gene is TRBD1 (6 bases). The germline V and J ends were trimmed by 0 bases and 9 bases, with 10 bases remaining between them. CDR1 SGHRS and CDR2 YFSETQ come from the germline V gene. CDR3 length: 13 residues.

The chain has TRBV6-5 and TRBJ1-2; 8 positions agree with TRBD1. CDR3 length: 14 residues. Trimming took 6 bases from V and 1 from J; bases not matched to a gene: 4. Germline loops: CDR1 MNHEY, CDR2 SVGAGI. The CDR3 DNA sequence: TGTGCCAGCAGCCTACAGGGGGTTAACTATGGCTACACCTTC. Protein product: CASSLQGVNYGYTF.

J is TRBJ1-4 and V is TRBV20-1; tentatively, D is TRBD1 (5 bases). The V end was cut by 3 bases, the J end by 8 bases, with 13 bases between. The V gene's germline CDR1 is DFQATT and CDR2 SNEGSKA (reference sequence). The CDR3 contains 13 residues. CDR3 DNA sequence: TGCAGTGCTAGTGCAGGGCTAGGGGAAAAACTGTTTTTT. Translation: CSASAGLGEKLFF.

V gene TRBV5-4 combines with J gene TRBJ2-3; 15 positions match TRBD2. Germline assignment: CDR1 SGHNT and CDR2 YYREEE (reference sequence). The CDR3 loop spans 18 amino acids. V gave up 5 bases and J gave up 1 base; unmatched junction bases: 8. Here the CDR3 reads CASRSGTSGGFGTDTQYF. The CDR3 DNA is TGTGCCAGCAGATCCGGGACTAGCGGGGGGTTTGGCACAGATACGCAGTATTTT.

The chain combines TRBV5-1 with TRBJ1-4, with a weak D call TRBD1 (6 bases). The CDR3 loop spans 14 amino acids. Between the trimmed V and J ends, which lost 4 bases and 8 bases, there was a span of 15 bases. Germline CDR1 and CDR2: SGHRS and YFSETQ. The CDR3 reads CASSPPAQGEKLFF. CDR3 nucleotide sequence: TGCGCCAGCAGCCCTCCCGCCCAGGGGGAAAAACTGTTTTTT.

The CDR3 DNA reads TGTGCCAGCAGGCAACTGGGTCTCCCACAGGACTACGAGCAGTACTTC. Encoded protein: CASRQLGLPQDYEQYF. This chain connects TRBV27 to TRBJ2-7; the D gene is possibly TRBD1 (5 bases). The CDR3 sequence is 16 residues long. V was shortened by 6 bases and J by 3 bases, with 21 bases between the two germline ends. Germline V gene data show CDR1 as MNHEY and CDR2 as SMNVEV (reference sequence).

The gene calls are TRBV28 and TRBJ1-1; TRBD1 aligns across 8 bases. The CDR3 length is 15 residues. The trim removed 6 bases at V and 5 bases at J, leaving 11 bases unmatched. CDR1 is MDHEN and CDR2 is SYDVKM in the germline V gene. This chain's CDR3 is CASRPSGGGGTEAFF. DNA of the CDR3: TGTGCCAGCAGACCCTCAGGGGGCGGTGGGACTGAAGCTTTCTTT.

V gene TRBV5-4 combines with J gene TRBJ2-3; D unresolved. The length of the CDR3 is 15 residues. The germline V gene has CDR1 SGHNT and CDR2 YYREEE (reference sequence). Between the trimmed V and J ends, which lost 2 bases and 4 bases, there was a span of 14 bases. CDR3 loop: CASSFARPRPDTQYF. CDR3 coding DNA: TGTGCCAGCAGCTTCGCGCGCCCTAGGCCAGATACGCAGTATTTT.

This clone was recorded a few times. The chain links TRBV7-8 to TRBJ1-4; 7 bases map to TRBD1. The trim removed 5 bases at V and 8 bases at J, leaving 8 bases unmatched. The CDR3 sequence is 14 residues long. Per the germline V gene, CDR1 is SGHVS and CDR2 is FQNEAQ. The CDR3 DNA sequence: TGTGCCAGCAGCCCGGGACAGTTTGGGGAAAAACTGTTTTTT. It encodes CASSPGQFGEKLFF.

The sample holds one count of this clone. The rearrangement links TRBV12-3 or TRBV12-4 to TRBJ2-2, with TRBD2 matching 7 bases. The CDR3 is 12 residues long. V lost 8 bases, J lost 6 bases, and 3 bases stayed unmatched. In DNA form, the CDR3 reads TGTGCCAGCTTCGCGGGGGCCGGGGAGCTGTTTTTT. Its translation is CASFAGAGELFF.